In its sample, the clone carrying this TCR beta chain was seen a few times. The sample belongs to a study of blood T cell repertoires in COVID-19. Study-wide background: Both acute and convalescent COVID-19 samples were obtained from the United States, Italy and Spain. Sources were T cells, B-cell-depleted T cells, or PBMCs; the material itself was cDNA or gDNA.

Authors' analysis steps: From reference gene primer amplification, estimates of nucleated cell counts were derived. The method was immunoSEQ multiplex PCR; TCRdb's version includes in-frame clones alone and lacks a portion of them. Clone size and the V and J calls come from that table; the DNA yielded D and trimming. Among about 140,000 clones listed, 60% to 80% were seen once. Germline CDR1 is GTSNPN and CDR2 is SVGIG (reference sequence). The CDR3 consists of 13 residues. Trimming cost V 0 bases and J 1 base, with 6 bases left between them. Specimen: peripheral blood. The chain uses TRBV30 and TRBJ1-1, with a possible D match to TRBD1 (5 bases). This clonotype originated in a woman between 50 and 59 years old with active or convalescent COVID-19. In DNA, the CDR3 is TGTGCCTGGAGTGTAGGACAGAACACTGAAGCTTTCTTT. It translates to CAWSVGQNTEAFF.